Listed below are T cell receptor beta chains from one sample, sequenced in a study of technical replicates of blood from a handful of donors. Method: immunoSEQ multiplex PCR; TCRdb's copy keeps in-frame clones and lacks some. Of about 82,000 clones listed, 96% are singletons. Specimen: T cells isolated from PBMCs. These receptors originate from a human donor in good health. Each CDR3 is given with its conserved first and last residue. A D gene is named only where the DNA matches it firmly. Clone size is shown for a subset of rows, as once, few, many or a class of expanded clone.

v_gene,j_gene,abundance,d_gene,CDR3aa,CDR3nt
TRBV30,TRBJ2-2,-,TRBD1,CAWDRANTGELFF,TGTGCCTGGGACAGGGCGAACACCGGGGAGCTGTTTTTT
TRBV28,TRBJ2-1,-,-,CASSGDLLRNEQFF,TGTGCCAGCAGTGGGGACTTATTGCGGAATGAGCAGTTCTTC
TRBV7-2,TRBJ1-2,-,TRBD1,CASSEAGQAGYGYTF,TGTGCCAGCAGCGAAGCCGGACAGGCAGGCTATGGCTACACCTTC
TRBV2,TRBJ1-4,-,-,CASSGQTATNEKLFF,TGTGCCAGCAGTGGACAGACCGCAACTAATGAAAAACTGTTTTTT
TRBV6-5,TRBJ2-3,-,-,CASRPGLSTDTQYF,TGTGCCAGCAGACCGGGACTCAGCACAGATACGCAGTATTTT
TRBV7-7,TRBJ2-3,-,TRBD1,CASSPKTGGADTQYF,TGTGCCAGCAGCCCGAAGACAGGGGGAGCAGATACGCAGTATTTT
TRBV7-9,TRBJ1-1,once,-,CASSIQGSTEAFF,TGTGCCAGCAGCATTCAGGGGAGCACTGAAGCTTTCTTT
TRBV6-5,TRBJ2-7,-,-,CASSPLGGAYEQYF,TGTGCCAGCAGTCCGTTGGGCGGGGCTTACGAGCAGTACTTC
TRBV5-1,TRBJ2-1,-,-,CASSLLASNEQFF,TGCGCCAGCAGCCTTCTAGCGTCTAATGAGCAGTTCTTC
TRBV30,TRBJ2-7,-,TRBD1,CAWSPQGTEQYF,TGTGCCTGGAGCCCACAGGGGACCGAGCAGTACTTC
TRBV6-4,TRBJ2-1,-,TRBD2,CASSDSSGSYNEQFF,TGTGCCAGCAGTGACTCTAGCGGGAGCTACAATGAGCAGTTCTTC
TRBV28,TRBJ2-3,-,TRBD2,CASSLRTSGSDTQYF,TGTGCCAGCAGTTTAAGGACTAGCGGGAGTGATACGCAGTATTTT
TRBV7-2,TRBJ2-1,-,TRBD1,CASSPRDRVLRNEQFF,TGTGCCAGCAGCCCCCGGGACAGGGTACTTAGGAATGAGCAGTTCTTC
TRBV5-5,TRBJ2-4,once,-,CASSLVRDTPYIQYF,TGTGCCAGCAGCTTGGTCAGGGATACTCCCTACATTCAGTACTTC
TRBV7-3,TRBJ1-1,once,-,CASSLGGLAEAFF,TGTGCCAGCAGTCTCGGGGGTCTAGCTGAAGCTTTCTTT
TRBV28,TRBJ2-3,-,-,CASSFYDTDTQYF,TGTGCCAGCAGTTTCTACGACACAGATACGCAGTATTTT
TRBV2,TRBJ2-7,-,-,CASSEAIISYEQYF,TGTGCCAGCAGTGAAGCTATAATTTCTTACGAGCAGTACTTC
TRBV11-3,TRBJ2-7,once,TRBD1,CASSLSPWTGTYEQYF,TGTGCCAGCAGCTTATCACCCTGGACAGGGACCTACGAGCAGTACTTC
TRBV11-3,TRBJ2-6,-,-,CASSLMGQTGANVLTF,TGTGCCAGCAGCCTCATGGGGCAGACTGGGGCCAACGTCCTGACTTTC
TRBV18,TRBJ1-3,once,TRBD1,CASSPGQQSGNTIYF,TGTGCCAGCTCACCGGGACAGCAATCTGGAAACACCATATATTTT
TRBV4-3,TRBJ2-7,-,-,CASSYKIQGGYEQYF,TGCGCCAGCAGCTACAAGATCCAGGGAGGCTACGAGCAGTACTTC
TRBV6-6,TRBJ1-1,-,TRBD1,CASKGQGETEAFF,TGTGCCAGCAAAGGCCAGGGGGAGACTGAAGCTTTCTTT
TRBV11-1,TRBJ2-5,-,TRBD1,CASSHGTVYIQETQYF,TGTGCCAGCAGCCATGGGACAGTATATATCCAAGAGACCCAGTACTTC
TRBV30,TRBJ2-4,-,TRBD2,CAWTLRDSGRARYIQYF,TGTGCCTGGACCCTACGGGATAGCGGGAGGGCCAGGTACATTCAGTACTTC
TRBV7-2,TRBJ2-1,-,TRBD2,CASSPGLAANEQFF,TGTGCCAGCAGCCCGGGACTAGCGGCCAATGAGCAGTTCTTC
TRBV11-3,TRBJ2-3,-,-,CASSFGGDTDTQYF,TGTGCCAGCAGCTTCGGCGGGGACACAGATACGCAGTATTTT
TRBV9,TRBJ2-3,-,-,CASSVGGDTQYF,TGTGCCAGCAGCGTAGGAGGAGATACGCAGTATTTT
TRBV10-3,TRBJ2-1,-,TRBD2,CAISEALAGGNEQFF,TGTGCCATCAGTGAGGCCCTAGCGGGAGGTAATGAGCAGTTCTTC
TRBV11-3,TRBJ2-3,-,-,CASSLRGSADTQYF,TGTGCCAGCAGCTTACGGGGGTCGGCAGATACGCAGTATTTT
TRBV10-3,TRBJ2-5,-,TRBD1,CAIGPDRGRQETQYF,TGTGCCATCGGGCCGGACAGGGGAAGACAAGAGACCCAGTACTTC
TRBV4-1,TRBJ2-1,-,TRBD2,CASSQDWTSGGIQEQFF,TGCGCCAGCAGCCAAGATTGGACTAGCGGGGGAATTCAAGAGCAGTTCTTC
TRBV7-2,TRBJ2-7,-,TRBD2,CASSLGSSGNNEQYF,TGTGCCAGCAGCTTAGGTTCTAGCGGGAACAACGAGCAGTACTTC
TRBV4-1,TRBJ2-7,-,TRBD1,CASSQVIGTGVYEQYF,TGCGCCAGCAGCCAAGTTATCGGGACAGGGGTATACGAGCAGTACTTC
TRBV10-3,TRBJ2-7,-,TRBD2,CAISPGTSGYEQYF,TGTGCCATCAGTCCCGGGACTAGCGGCTACGAGCAGTACTTC
TRBV18,TRBJ2-2,-,-,CASSPGRAETGELFF,TGTGCCAGCTCACCGGGCAGGGCGGAAACCGGGGAGCTGTTTTTT
TRBV30,TRBJ2-7,-,-,CAWTGVDEQYF,TGTGCCTGGACAGGGGTAGACGAGCAGTACTTC
TRBV13,TRBJ2-1,-,TRBD2,CASSQWGLAVQNEQFF,TGTGCCAGCAGCCAATGGGGACTAGCGGTACAGAATGAGCAGTTCTTC
TRBV6-1,TRBJ2-2,-,TRBD2,CASSDFWTSGRAGTGELFF,TGTGCCAGCAGTGACTTCTGGACTAGCGGGAGGGCCGGCACCGGGGAGCTGTTTTTT
TRBV7-9,TRBJ2-1,-,TRBD2,CASSLGLAGNEQFF,TGTGCCAGCAGCTTAGGCCTAGCGGGTAATGAGCAGTTCTTC
TRBV4-3,TRBJ2-7,-,-,CASSQEIIVDSPYEQYF,TGCGCCAGCAGCCAAGAGATCATCGTGGACTCACCCTACGAGCAGTACTTC
TRBV27,TRBJ2-6,-,-,CASRTPTGTGANVLTF,TGTGCCAGCAGGACCCCCACAGGGACCGGGGCCAACGTCCTGACTTTC
TRBV19,TRBJ1-1,-,-,CASSIALDTSWTEAFF,TGTGCCAGTAGTATAGCGTTGGACACCAGTTGGACTGAAGCTTTCTTT
TRBV6-5,TRBJ1-1,-,TRBD1,CASGQGMNTEAFF,TGTGCCAGCGGACAGGGAATGAACACTGAAGCTTTCTTT
TRBV11-1,TRBJ2-1,-,TRBD2,CASSLAGGRVMNEQFF,TGTGCCAGCAGCTTAGCTGGCGGGAGGGTTATGAATGAGCAGTTCTTC
TRBV19,TRBJ1-5,-,-,CASSISGLRNQPQHF,TGTGCCAGTAGTATATCAGGTCTTCGCAATCAGCCCCAGCATTTT
TRBV28,TRBJ1-1,-,-,CASSLTSLNTEAFF,TGTGCCAGCAGCCTGACAAGCTTGAACACTGAAGCTTTCTTT
TRBV9,TRBJ1-1,-,-,CASSVGFRQDTEAFF,TGTGCCAGCAGCGTAGGATTTCGACAAGACACTGAAGCTTTCTTT
TRBV6-6,TRBJ2-5,-,TRBD1,CASSLTGGGETQYF,TGTGCCAGCAGTTTGACAGGGGGCGGCGAGACCCAGTACTTC
TRBV11-3,TRBJ2-2,-,TRBD2,CASSFVAAGAGELFF,TGTGCCAGCAGCTTCGTAGCGGCGGGAGCCGGGGAGCTGTTTTTT
TRBV7-3,TRBJ2-4,-,TRBD1,CASSPWTGAAKNIQYF,TGTGCCAGCAGCCCTTGGACAGGGGCGGCCAAAAACATTCAGTACTTC
TRBV5-4,TRBJ2-4,-,-,CASSLEENIQYF,TGTGCCAGCAGTTTAGAAGAAAACATTCAGTACTTC
TRBV7-9,TRBJ2-5,-,TRBD1,CASSFDRAKETQYF,TGTGCCAGCAGCTTTGACAGGGCCAAAGAGACCCAGTACTTC
TRBV11-2,TRBJ2-5,-,TRBD1,CASSQSRGRPETQYF,TGTGCCAGCAGTCAAAGCAGGGGGCGACCGGAGACCCAGTACTTC